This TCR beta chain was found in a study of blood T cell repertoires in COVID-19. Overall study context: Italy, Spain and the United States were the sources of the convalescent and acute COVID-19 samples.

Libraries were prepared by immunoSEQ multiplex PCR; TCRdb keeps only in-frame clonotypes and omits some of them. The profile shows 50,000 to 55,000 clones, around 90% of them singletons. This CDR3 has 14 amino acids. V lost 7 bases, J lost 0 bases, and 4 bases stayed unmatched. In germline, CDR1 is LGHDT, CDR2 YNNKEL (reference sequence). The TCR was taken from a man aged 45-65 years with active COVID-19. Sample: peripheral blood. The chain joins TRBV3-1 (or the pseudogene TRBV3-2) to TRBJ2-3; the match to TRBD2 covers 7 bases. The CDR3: CASTGGGSTDTQYF. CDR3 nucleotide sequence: TGTGCCAGCACTGGCGGGGGTAGCACAGATACGCAGTATTTT.